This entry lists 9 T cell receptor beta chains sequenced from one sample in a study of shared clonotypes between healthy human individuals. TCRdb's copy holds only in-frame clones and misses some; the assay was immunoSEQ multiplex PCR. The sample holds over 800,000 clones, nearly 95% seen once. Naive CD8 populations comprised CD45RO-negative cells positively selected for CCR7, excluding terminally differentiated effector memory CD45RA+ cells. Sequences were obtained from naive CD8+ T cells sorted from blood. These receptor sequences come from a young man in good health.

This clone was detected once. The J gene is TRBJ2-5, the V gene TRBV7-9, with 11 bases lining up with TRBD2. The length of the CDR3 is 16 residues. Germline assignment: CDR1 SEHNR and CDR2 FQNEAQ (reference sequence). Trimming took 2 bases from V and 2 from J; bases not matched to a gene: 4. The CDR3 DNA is TGTGCCAGCAGCTTACCTAGCGGGAGGCCTCAAGAGACCCAGTACTTC. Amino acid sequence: CASSLPSGRPQETQYF.

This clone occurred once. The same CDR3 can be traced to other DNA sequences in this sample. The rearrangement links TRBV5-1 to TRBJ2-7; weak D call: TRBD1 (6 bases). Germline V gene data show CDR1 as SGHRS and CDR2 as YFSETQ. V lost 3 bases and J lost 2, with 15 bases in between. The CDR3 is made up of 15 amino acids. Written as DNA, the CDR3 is TGCGCCAGCAGCTCGTTGAATCAGGGGACCTACGAGCAGTACTTC. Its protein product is CASSSLNQGTYEQYF.

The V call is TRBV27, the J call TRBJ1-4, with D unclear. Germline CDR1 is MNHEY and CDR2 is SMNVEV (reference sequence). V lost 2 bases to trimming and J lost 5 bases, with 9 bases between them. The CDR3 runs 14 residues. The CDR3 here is CASSLIGGNEKLFF. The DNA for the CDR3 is TGTGCCAGCAGTTTAATTGGAGGGAATGAAAAACTGTTTTTT.

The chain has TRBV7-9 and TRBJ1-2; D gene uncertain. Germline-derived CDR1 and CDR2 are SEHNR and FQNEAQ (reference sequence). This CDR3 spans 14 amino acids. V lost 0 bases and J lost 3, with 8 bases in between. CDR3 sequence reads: CASSLAGLHYGYTF. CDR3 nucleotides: TGTGCCAGCAGCTTAGCCGGACTCCACTATGGCTACACCTTC.

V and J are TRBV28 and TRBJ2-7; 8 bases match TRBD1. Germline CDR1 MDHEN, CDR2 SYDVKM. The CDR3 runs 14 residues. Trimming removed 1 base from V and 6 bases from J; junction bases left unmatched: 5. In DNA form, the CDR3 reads TGTGCCAGCAGTTTATTTCGGACAGGGAGCGAGCAGTACTTC. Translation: CASSLFRTGSEQYF. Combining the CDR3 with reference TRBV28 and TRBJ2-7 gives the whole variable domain DVKVTQSSRYLVKRTGEKVFLECVQDMDHENMFWYRQDPGLGLRLIYFSYDVKMKEKGDIPEGYSVSREKKERFSLILESASTNQTSMYLCASSLFRTGSEQYFGPGTRLTVT.

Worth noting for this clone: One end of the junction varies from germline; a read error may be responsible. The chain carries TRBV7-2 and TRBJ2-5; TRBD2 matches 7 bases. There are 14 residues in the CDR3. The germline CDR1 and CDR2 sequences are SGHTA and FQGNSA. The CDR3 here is CASSLARGLGRKDF. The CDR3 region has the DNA TGTGCCAGCAGCTTAGCGCGAGGACTAGGTCGTAAGGACTTC.

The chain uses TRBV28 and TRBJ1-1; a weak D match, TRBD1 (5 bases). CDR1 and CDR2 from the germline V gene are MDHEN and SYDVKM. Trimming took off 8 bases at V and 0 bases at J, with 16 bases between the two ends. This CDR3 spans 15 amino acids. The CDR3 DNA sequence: TGTGCCAGCTTCCCCTGGGGGGAGGTGAACACTGAAGCTTTCTTT. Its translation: CASFPWGEVNTEAFF.

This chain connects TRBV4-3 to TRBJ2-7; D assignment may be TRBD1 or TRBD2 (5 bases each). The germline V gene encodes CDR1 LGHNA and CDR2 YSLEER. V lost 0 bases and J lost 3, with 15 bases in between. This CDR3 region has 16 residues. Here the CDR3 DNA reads TGCGCCAGCAGCCAAGATAGTGTGGGGGAGTACTACGAGCAGTACTTC. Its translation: CASSQDSVGEYYEQYF.

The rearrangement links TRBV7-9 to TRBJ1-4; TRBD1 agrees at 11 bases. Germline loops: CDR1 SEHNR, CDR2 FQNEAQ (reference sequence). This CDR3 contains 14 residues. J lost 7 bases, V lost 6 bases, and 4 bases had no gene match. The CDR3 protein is CASSRDRGSEKLFF. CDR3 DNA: TGTGCCAGCAGTCGGGACAGGGGGTCTGAAAAACTGTTTTTT.